The 16 T cell receptor beta chains below were found in one sample sequenced in a study of blood T cell repertoires in COVID-19. Sequenced by immunoSEQ multiplex PCR; TCRdb stores in-frame clones only, minus some. The sample has under 140,000 clones, about 90% seen once. The source material was peripheral blood. The receptor set was obtained from a human donor in a cohort sampled during active COVID-19.

The V and J genes are TRBV5-1 and TRBJ1-1; 8 bases agree with TRBD1. V gave up 4 bases and J gave up 6 bases; unmatched junction bases: 5. Per the germline V gene, CDR1 is SGHRS and CDR2 is YFSETQ. This CDR3 is 13 amino acids long. The CDR3 DNA follows: TGCGCCAGCAGCGAAGGGACAGGCCCTGAAGCTTTCTTT. Amino acid sequence: CASSEGTGPEAFF. The variable domain in full, completed from reference TRBV5-1 and TRBJ1-1, reads KAGVTQTPRYLIKTRGQQVTLSCSPISGHRSVSWYQQTPGQGLQFLFEYFSETQRNKGNFPGRFSGRQFSNSRSEMNVSTLELGDSALYLCASSEGTGPEAFFGQGTRLTVV.

The V call is TRBV11-2, the J call TRBJ2-7; D is perhaps TRBD1 (6 bases). V was shortened by 1 base and J by 2 bases, with 9 bases between the two germline ends. Germline V gene data show CDR1 as SGHAT and CDR2 as FQNNGV. There are 14 residues in the CDR3. CDR3 bases: TGTGCCAGCAGCTTAGGGCAGGGGCCCTACGAGCAGTACTTC. The encoded protein is CASSLGQGPYEQYF.

The V call is TRBV9, the J call TRBJ2-2, with D possibly being TRBD1 (5 bases). CDR3 size: 15 residues. Germline CDR1 is SGDLS and CDR2 is YYNGEE. The V end was cut by 0 bases, the J end by 6 bases, with 12 bases between. The CDR3: CASSVATGLSGELFF. The CDR3 DNA sequence: TGTGCCAGCAGCGTAGCAACAGGATTATCCGGGGAGCTGTTTTTT.

J is TRBJ2-3 and V is TRBV4-2; TRBD1 is a possible D gene (5 bases). This CDR3 contains 14 residues. Germline V gives CDR1 LGHNA, CDR2 YNFKEQ. With 4 bases removed from V and 8 bases from J, the gap between germline ends came to 16 bases. The CDR3 DNA follows: TGTGCCAGCAGCCCCAATCCCTCAGGGTTTACGCAGTATTTT. It is translated as CASSPNPSGFTQYF.

The CDR3 loop reads CAISGRGLTDTQYF. CDR3 DNA sequence: TGTGCCATCAGTGGTAGGGGGCTGACAGATACGCAGTATTTT. This sequence joins TRBV10-3 and TRBJ2-3; 7 bases line up with TRBD1. CDR3 length equals 14 residues. The J segment lost 3 bases and the V segment lost 4 bases, leaving 4 bases of the junction unmatched. Germline CDR1 and CDR2: ENHRY and SYGVKD.

V usage is TRBV3-1 (or the pseudogene TRBV3-2) and J usage is TRBJ2-7; 9 nucleotides agree with TRBD1. V dropped 4 bases and J dropped 6; count of bases not matched to a gene: 10. CDR3 length equals 15 residues. Germline CDR1 and CDR2: LGHDT and YNNKEL (reference sequence). The CDR3 is CASSPSGTGLAEQYF. CDR3 nucleotide sequence: TGTGCCAGCAGCCCATCGGGGACAGGGTTGGCCGAGCAGTACTTC.

The chain carries TRBV3-1 (or the pseudogene TRBV3-2) and TRBJ1-6; 7 bases align to TRBD1. CDR1 LGHDT and CDR2 YNNKEL come from the germline V gene (reference sequence). The CDR3 is 14 amino acids. V lost 7 bases, J lost 9 bases, and 9 bases stayed unmatched. CDR3 region: CASKEQGFFSPLHF. In DNA form, the CDR3 reads TGTGCCAGCAAGGAACAGGGGTTTTTTTCACCCCTCCACTTT.

The rearrangement links TRBV9 to TRBJ2-5; TRBD1 matches at 7 bases. V shed 3 bases and J 2 bases; nucleotides not matched to a gene: 4. The germline V gene encodes CDR1 SGDLS and CDR2 YYNGEE. CDR3 length: 14 residues. The CDR3 protein is CASSATGWQETQYF. In DNA, the CDR3 is TGTGCCAGCAGCGCGACAGGGTGGCAAGAGACCCAGTACTTC.

CDR3 bases: TGTGCCAGCACCTTGGGGGGGCGCGCGGACACTGAAGCTTTCTTT. Its protein is CASTLGGRADTEAFF. The rearrangement uses TRBV11-2 and TRBJ1-1, with a possible D match to TRBD1 (6 bases). The germline V gene encodes CDR1 SGHAT and CDR2 FQNNGV. Trimming took 7 bases from V and 3 from J, leaving 18 bases between them. The CDR3 loop spans 15 amino acids.

This chain uses TRBV2 with TRBJ2-2; 8 bases align to TRBD1. The CDR3 loop spans 16 amino acids. Trimming removed 0 bases from V and 6 bases from J; junction bases left unmatched: 6. CDR1 is SNHLY, CDR2 FYNNEI, per germline. CDR3 in amino acids: CASSEARTGPAGELFF. The DNA for the CDR3 is TGTGCCAGCAGTGAAGCGCGGACAGGGCCGGCCGGGGAGCTGTTTTTT.

CDR3: CASRKVGGSVSGNTIYF. For the CDR3, the DNA is TGTGCCAGCAGAAAAGTCGGGGGTTCCGTCTCTGGAAACACCATATATTTT. The chain is built from TRBV28 and TRBJ1-3; maybe TRBD1 (5 bases). Germline V lookup: CDR1 MDHEN, CDR2 SYDVKM. This CDR3 spans 17 amino acids. V lost 6 bases to trimming and J lost 0 bases, with 18 bases between them.

The rearrangement uses TRBV27 and TRBJ2-7; 10 bases are a match to TRBD1. Losses at the gene ends were 3 bases for V and 0 bases for J; bases not matched to a gene: 2. The CDR3 sequence is 15 residues long. Germline V gives CDR1 MNHEY, CDR2 SMNVEV (reference sequence). The CDR3, as DNA: TGTGCCAGCAGTTTTGGGGACAGGGGCTCCTACGAGCAGTACTTC. Protein sequence: CASSFGDRGSYEQYF.

Details on this clone: An end of the junction does not agree with germline; a read error may underlie this. The V call is TRBV7-2, the J call TRBJ2-7, with TRBD2 matching over 7 bases. This CDR3 is 17 amino acids long. Per the germline V gene, CDR1 is SGHTA and CDR2 is FQGNSA. The CDR3 coding sequence is TGTGCCAGCAGCTTCTCGTCGGGAGGTTTCGGCTCCGACGAGCAGTACTTC. Amino acid sequence: CASSFSSGGFGSDEQYF.

Only a few counts were recorded for this clone. The chain joins TRBV28 to TRBJ1-6; 12 bases agree with TRBD1. V gave up 7 bases and J gave up 7 bases; unmatched junction bases: 8. CDR1 is MDHEN, CDR2 SYDVKM, per germline. This CDR3 contains 16 residues. CDR3 sequence: CASTPSGQGANSPLHF. CDR3 sequence (DNA): TGTGCCAGCACCCCATCGGGACAGGGGGCAAATTCACCCCTCCACTTT.

The V gene is TRBV7-9, the J gene TRBJ2-7, with 7 bases aligning to TRBD1. The CDR3 spans 15 residues. Trimming cost V 2 bases and J 5 bases; bases outside gene matches: 9. Germline V CDR1 and CDR2: SEHNR, FQNEAQ (reference sequence). The CDR3 bases are TGTGCCAGCAGCTTATTCGTTGACAGGGCCGACGAGCAGTACTTC. This encodes CASSLFVDRADEQYF.

The chain carries TRBV10-3 and TRBJ2-7; D may be TRBD2 (5 bases). CDR1 ENHRY and CDR2 SYGVKD come from the germline V gene. V was trimmed by 3 bases and J by 3 bases, leaving 6 bases between them. The CDR3 is 12 amino acids. The CDR3 region is CAISDGDYEQYF. The CDR3, as DNA: TGTGCCATCAGTGACGGGGACTACGAGCAGTACTTC.